Shown below are 22 T cell receptor beta chains from a single sample sequenced in a study of blood T cell repertoires in COVID-19. The repertoire was sequenced with immunoSEQ multiplex PCR; TCRdb's copy has only in-frame clones and lacks some. The repertoire holds roughly 70,000 clones, with just under 80% as singletons. Sequenced: peripheral blood. The source of these receptors is a human donor in a cohort sampled during active COVID-19.

This chain uses TRBV5-6 with TRBJ1-6; the D gene is possibly TRBD1 (6 bases). With 4 bases removed from V and 3 bases from J, the gap between germline ends came to 14 bases. Germline lookup yields CDR1 SGHDT and CDR2 YYEEEE. The CDR3 loop spans 16 amino acids. DNA of the CDR3: TGTGCCAGCAGCAACCGGGGGGCGATCTATAATTCACCCCTCCACTTT. Its protein is CASSNRGAIYNSPLHF.

The V gene is TRBV19, the J gene TRBJ2-1, with D possibly matching TRBD2 (6 bases). CDR1 and CDR2 (germline): LNHDA, SQIVND (reference sequence). V gave up 5 bases and J gave up 9 bases, with 14 bases separating them. The CDR3 is made up of 13 amino acids. The CDR3: CASSPGSEGEQFF. In DNA, the CDR3 is TGTGCCAGTAGTCCAGGGTCGGAGGGTGAGCAGTTCTTC. Full variable domain (outside the CDR3, taken from reference TRBV19 and TRBJ2-1): DGGITQSPKYLFRKEGQNVTLSCEQNLNHDAMYWYRQDPGQGLRLIYYSQIVNDFQKGDIAEGYSVSREKKESFPLTVTSAQKNPTAFYLCASSPGSEGEQFFGPGTRLTVL.

V gene TRBV27 combines with J gene TRBJ2-1; the D is unclear. This CDR3 is 14 amino acids long. Germline values: CDR1 MNHEY, CDR2 SMNVEV (reference sequence). V lost 1 base and J 8 bases, leaving 12 bases between the germline ends. The CDR3 DNA reads as TGTGCCAGCAGTTTATTAGTCGGCGGTCATGAGCAGTTCTTC. Protein: CASSLLVGGHEQFF.

This chain joins TRBV5-1 and TRBJ2-5; 7 positions match TRBD2. The CDR3 runs 14 residues. The germline V gene has CDR1 SGHRS and CDR2 YFSETQ. V shed 4 bases and J 1 base; nucleotides not matched to a gene: 4. CDR3 in DNA: TGCGCCAGCAGCATAGGGACTATCCAAGAGACCCAGTACTTC. It codes for CASSIGTIQETQYF. Looking up the rest from reference TRBV5-1 and TRBJ2-5 gives the full variable domain: KAGVTQTPRYLIKTRGQQVTLSCSPISGHRSVSWYQQTPGQGLQFLFEYFSETQRNKGNFPGRFSGRQFSNSRSEMNVSTLELGDSALYLCASSIGTIQETQYFGPGTRLLVL.

V is TRBV7-8 and J is TRBJ2-2, with 8 bases matching TRBD2. This CDR3 region has 16 residues. CDR1 SGHVS and CDR2 FQNEAQ come from the germline V gene. With 5 bases clipped from V and 3 bases from J, the junction kept 8 bases outside the gene matches. In nucleotides, the CDR3 is TGTGCCAGCAGCCCTGCGGTAGCGGGATACACCGGGGAGCTGTTTTTT. Its protein product is CASSPAVAGYTGELFF.

The V gene is TRBV2, the J gene TRBJ2-7; 9 positions agree with TRBD2. The CDR3 is 14 amino acids. Trimming removed 7 bases from V and 1 base from J; junction bases left unmatched: 5. Per the germline V gene, CDR1 is SNHLY and CDR2 is FYNNEI. The chain's CDR3 is CASKSLAGSYEQYF. DNA for the CDR3: TGTGCCAGCAAATCCCTAGCGGGATCCTACGAGCAGTACTTC.

This rearrangement joins TRBV7-8 to TRBJ1-5; a weak D match, TRBD1 (5 bases). CDR3 length: 15 residues. Germline V lookup: CDR1 SGHVS, CDR2 FQNEAQ. V lost 5 bases to trimming and J lost 2 bases, with 13 bases between them. In DNA form, the CDR3 reads TGTGCCAGCAGCCTGGGGCGGGGCGGCAATCAGCCCCAGCATTTT. Protein sequence: CASSLGRGGNQPQHF.

The chain has TRBV6-5 and TRBJ2-1; 10 positions agree with TRBD1. Germline lookup yields CDR1 MNHEY and CDR2 SVGAGI. The CDR3 is 15 residues long. Unmatched junction bases numbered 10, after V lost 6 bases and J lost 8 bases. CDR3 bases: TGTGCCAGCAGGACACGGGGACAGGGGCCCTATGAGCAGTTCTTC. This sequence encodes CASRTRGQGPYEQFF.

This sequence joins TRBV28 and TRBJ2-1; TRBD2 matches 7 bases. V was clipped by 6 bases and J by 5 bases; unmatched bases: 13. The CDR3 is 16 residues long. Looked up from germline, CDR1 is MDHEN and CDR2 is SYDVKM. In DNA form, the CDR3 reads TGTGCCAGCAGGGGGGGGAGGAAGCGGGCCAACAATGAGCAGTTCTTC. It translates to CASRGGRKRANNEQFF. The complete variable domain, with remaining parts taken from reference TRBV28 and TRBJ2-1, reads DVKVTQSSRYLVKRTGEKVFLECVQDMDHENMFWYRQDPGLGLRLIYFSYDVKMKEKGDIPEGYSVSREKKERFSLILESASTNQTSMYLCASRGGRKRANNEQFFGPGTRLTVL.

This clone was seen only a few times. The chain joins TRBV11-2 to TRBJ2-7, with a tentative D call TRBD2 (6 bases). The CDR3 length is 17 residues. Trimming shortened V by 3 bases and J by 3 bases, and 21 bases separated the two germline ends. In germline, CDR1 is SGHAT, CDR2 FQNNGV. CDR3 protein: CASSFGEVRSPSYEQYF. The CDR3 DNA sequence: TGTGCCAGCAGCTTCGGGGAGGTCCGGAGCCCGAGCTACGAGCAGTACTTC.

This chain links TRBV30 with TRBJ1-1; tentatively, D is TRBD1 (6 bases). V lost 0 bases to trimming and J lost 0 bases, with 11 bases between them. The CDR3 runs 15 residues. The V gene's germline CDR1 is GTSNPN and CDR2 SVGIG (reference sequence). CDR3 DNA: TGTGCCTGGAGTGTAGGCCAGGGGCTGAACACTGAAGCTTTCTTT. Its protein is CAWSVGQGLNTEAFF.

The chain uses TRBV19 and TRBJ2-3, with 8 bases matching TRBD1. After removal of 5 bases from V and 3 bases from J, the junction contained 10 bases not matched to a gene. Per the germline V gene, CDR1 is LNHDA and CDR2 is SQIVND (reference sequence). The CDR3 contains 16 residues. The CDR3, as DNA: TGTGCCAGTAGTGCTAGAAACAGGGGGGAAACAGATACGCAGTATTTT. It encodes CASSARNRGETDTQYF.

The V and J genes are TRBV10-2 and TRBJ2-7, with TRBD2 matching 9 bases. There are 16 residues in the CDR3. The V segment lost 3 bases and the J segment 1 base; nucleotides outside the gene matches: 7. In germline, CDR1 is WSHSY, CDR2 SAAADI. CDR3 coding DNA: TGCGCCAGCAGTGATACCGGGACTAGCAGATCCTACGAGCAGTACTTC. It yields the protein CASSDTGTSRSYEQYF.

This chain's CDR3 is CASSYPYRQGEEYEQYF. The CDR3 bases are TGTGCCAGCAGTTATCCTTACCGACAGGGGGAAGAGTACGAGCAGTACTTC. The rearrangement links TRBV6-2 or TRBV6-3 to TRBJ2-7; TRBD1 matches at 9 bases. Trimming cost V 3 bases and J 4 bases; bases outside gene matches: 13. This CDR3 is built from 17 residues. The germline gives CDR1 MNHEY, CDR2 SVGEGT.

V is TRBV6-2 or TRBV6-3 and J is TRBJ2-1; 9 positions match TRBD2. This CDR3 is built from 19 residues. Germline V lookup: CDR1 MNHEY, CDR2 SVGEGT. With 5 bases clipped from V and 7 bases from J, the junction kept 21 bases outside the gene matches. The CDR3 region has the DNA TGTGCCAGCAGTCGCCGCGATGGGCGGGAGGGCAAGGTTGTAAATGAGCAGTTCTTC. This gives the protein CASSRRDGREGKVVNEQFF.

J is TRBJ2-1 and V is TRBV11-2, with D unresolved. Germline V lookup: CDR1 SGHAT, CDR2 FQNNGV. CDR3 size: 15 residues. Trimming pared 0 bases from V and 12 bases from J, leaving 18 bases between. CDR3 sequence (DNA): TGTGCCAGCAGCTTAGACCAGCATATAACATCGGGGCAGTTCTTC. Amino acid sequence: CASSLDQHITSGQFF.

V gene TRBV7-6 combines with J gene TRBJ2-2; D unclear. The CDR3 length is 11 residues. V lost 5 bases and J lost 10, with 8 bases in between. Per the germline V gene, CDR1 is SGHVS and CDR2 is FNYEAQ. The CDR3 region is CASSAEMELFF. The CDR3, as DNA: TGTGCCAGCAGCGCAGAAATGGAGCTGTTTTTT. Based on the CDR3 plus reference TRBV7-6 and TRBJ2-2, the full variable domain is GAGVSQSPRYKVTKRGQDVALRCDPISGHVSLYWYRQALGQGPEFLTYFNYEAQQDKSGLPNDRFSAERPEGSISTLTIQRTEQRDSAMYRCASSAEMELFFGEGSRLTVL.

The gene calls are TRBV3-1 (or the pseudogene TRBV3-2) and TRBJ1-2; 8 positions agree with TRBD1. CDR3 length equals 14 residues. The germline gives CDR1 LGHDT, CDR2 YNNKEL (reference sequence). With 4 bases clipped from V and 7 bases from J, the junction kept 8 bases outside the gene matches. CDR3 sequence reads: CASSPKQTGAGYTF. The DNA for the CDR3 is TGTGCCAGCAGCCCTAAACAGACAGGGGCTGGCTACACCTTC.

This clone appeared once. This chain uses TRBV27 with TRBJ1-5; D unresolved. This CDR3 has 14 residues. V dropped 1 base and J dropped 0 bases, with 4 bases sitting between them. Germline V gene lookup returns CDR1 MNHEY and CDR2 SMNVEV (reference sequence). The CDR3 sequence: CASSLWPSNQPQHF. The CDR3 nucleotides are TGTGCCAGCAGTTTATGGCCTAGCAATCAGCCCCAGCATTTT.

This clone has only a few counts. The rearrangement joins TRBV7-2 to TRBJ2-5; 14 nucleotides match TRBD2. Germline trimming cut 3 bases from V and 7 bases from J; bases unmatched to any gene: 1. This CDR3 comprises 14 residues. CDR1 SGHTA and CDR2 FQGNSA come from the germline V gene. The CDR3 DNA sequence: TGTGCCAGCAGCTTGGGACTAGCGGGGGCGACCCAGTACTTC. The encoded protein is CASSLGLAGATQYF. The whole variable domain, filled in from reference TRBV7-2 and TRBJ2-5, reads GAGVSQSPSNKVTEKGKDVELRCDPISGHTALYWYRQSLGQGLEFLIYFQGNSAPDKSGLPSDRFSAERTGGSVSTLTIQRTQQEDSAVYLCASSLGLAGATQYFGPGTRLLVL.

The chain links TRBV18 to TRBJ2-7; 8 nucleotides align to TRBD1. Trimming removed 4 bases from V and 7 bases from J; junction bases left unmatched: 9. The CDR3 length is 14 residues. The germline CDR1 and CDR2 sequences are KGHSH and LQKENI. CDR3 bases: TGTGCCAGCTCACAGAGACAGGGGACTTGGGAGCAGTACTTC. Residues: CASSQRQGTWEQYF.

This clone was counted a few times. This rearrangement joins TRBV6-2 or TRBV6-3 to TRBJ1-6, with 8 bases identical to TRBD1. The CDR3 contains 16 residues. CDR1 is MNHEY, CDR2 SVGEGT, per germline. After removal of 2 bases from V and 9 bases from J, the junction contained 9 bases not matched to a gene. The CDR3 is CASSYATGQGTSPLHF. Here the CDR3 DNA reads TGTGCCAGCAGTTACGCGACTGGACAGGGAACTTCACCCCTCCACTTT.